The following is a TCR beta chain sequence with its context. Its antigen remains unidentified. Donors, healthy HIV-negative adults, lacked recent acute infections or vaccinations. The sample originates from a study of shared clonotypes between healthy human individuals. Background on the study: Each donor had three CD4 naive, three CD4 memory, two CD8 naive and one CD8 memory plate.

Assay used: immunoSEQ multiplex PCR; TCRdb lists only in-frame clones, some missing. The sample contains roughly 2 million clones, 90% to 97% of which appear only once. Study conclusions and caveats: Only blood underwent sampling, and tissue repertoires likely differ. Sequencing depth was expected to influence donor clonotype sharing.

Trimming at V came to 2 bases and at J to 7 bases, leaving 8 bases not matched to a gene. The CDR3 loop spans 14 amino acids. CDR1 is LNHDA and CDR2 is SQIVND in the germline V gene (reference sequence). The gene calls are TRBV19 and TRBJ2-7; TRBD1 matches at 7 bases. The source of this sequence is a man aged 18 to 30 in good health. The specimen was naive CD4+ T cells sorted from blood. Subset given: CD45RA+ positively selected. CDR3 nucleotides: TGTGCCAGTAGTATAAGGGGGCCGGATACGGAGCAGTACTTC. Its protein is CASSIRGPDTEQYF.